The clone carrying this T cell receptor (beta chain) was seen a few times. The antigen is undetermined. Germline CDR1 and CDR2: SQVTM and ANQGSEA. With 7 bases removed from V and 2 bases from J, the gap between germline ends came to 14 bases. The CDR3 consists of 13 residues. The data were taken from a study of CD8+ T cells in alopecia areata. Across the study: A 6-month off-drug phase came after tofacitinib, which had lasted 6 to 18 months. Study-wide results and caveats: Affected scalp, especially in alopecia totalis/universalis, had a higher clonality than normal scalp did.

Stated treatment: oral pan-JAK inhibitor, 5-10 mg twice daily. Lesional scalp tissue (obtained by punch biopsy) and peripheral blood were collected from alopecia areata patients. The sequencing template was cDNA reverse transcribed from extracted RNA. This table comes from immunoSEQ multiplex PCR, and its TCRdb copy is limited to in-frame clones, with some not included. Here the sample spans about 200,000 clones, about 50% being singletons. The receptor was isolated from a human donor with alopecia areata. The chain uses TRBV29-1 and TRBJ1-1, with D unclear. This sample comprised CD4+ T cells sorted from blood, obtained at week 4, from a patient treated with tofacitinib. Written as DNA, the CDR3 is TGCAGCGGGGGAGCATCACATAACACTGAAGCTTTCTTT. Translated, it gives CSGGASHNTEAFF.